This T cell receptor beta chain was sequenced for a study of T-cell reconstitution after alpha-beta-depleted transplantation in children. Whole-study findings and limits: As was reported, about two months after transplant, alpha-beta T cells came from several hundred expanded graft clones. Surviving recipient T cells and thymic progenitors accounted for the high day-60 TCRbeta diversity observed in some patients. One year after transplant, T-cell counts and diversity came mostly from newly produced T cells.

For TCRbeta, the library was prepared with unique molecular identifiers. From the PCR reads, TCRdb called clonotypes with MiXCR, one entry per CDR3 protein. The sample shows hundreds of thousands of distinct CDR3 sequences, roughly 13% of them seen only once. In regard to this clonotype: The antigen remains undetermined.

V was clipped by 1 base and J by 0 bases, with 16 bases between them. The CDR3 totals 17 residues. In germline, CDR1 is GTSNPN, CDR2 SVGIG (reference sequence). The sample consisted of PBMCs, mostly from graft donor cells, taken 360 days after TCRalphabeta/CD19-depleted stem cell transplant. The chain couples TRBV30 to TRBJ2-4; D possibly uses TRBD1 or TRBD2 (5 bases each). This clonotype originated in a male patient younger than 18 who had a stem cell transplant for acute myeloid leukemia, so the T cells may come from the graft donor. The CDR3 is CAWSALYGTLAKNIQYF. CDR3 nucleotides: TGTGCCTGGAGTGCCTTATACGGGACCCTAGCCAAAAACATTCAGTACTTC.